A selection of T cell receptor beta chains follows, all from one sample in a study of cytomegalovirus exposure and HLA in healthy donors. Sequencing was performed with immunoSEQ multiplex PCR; in TCRdb, only in-frame clones are kept and a portion is missing. Among about 120,000 clones, 70% were seen once, and the ten largest hold around 10%. Source material: PBMCs. These receptors were taken from a man aged 30 to 39 in good health and CMV-seropositive. Each CDR3 is given with its conserved first and last residue. The D gene is left open where the match is weak. For some rows the clone size is stated as once, few or many, or as a class when expanded; others skip it.

d_call: TRBD2; v_call: TRBV11-2; j_call: TRBJ2-1; clone_size: few; cdr3_length: 15; cdr3_nt: TGTGCCAGCAGACAGACTAGCGGATCCTACAATGAGCAGTTCTTC; cdr3_aa: CASRQTSGSYNEQFF
d_call: TRBD2; v_call: TRBV7-9; j_call: TRBJ2-3; clone_size: -; cdr3_length: 14; cdr3_nt: TGTGCCAGCAGCTTAGTGGGACTAGCAGGTACGCAGTATTTT; cdr3_aa: CASSLVGLAGTQYF
d_call: -; v_call: TRBV7-9; j_call: TRBJ2-3; clone_size: -; cdr3_length: 15; cdr3_nt: TGTGCCAGCAGCTTAAGTCAAGCATCGGTAGATACGCAGTATTTT; cdr3_aa: CASSLSQASVDTQYF
d_call: TRBD2; v_call: TRBV11-2; j_call: TRBJ2-5; clone_size: -; cdr3_length: 15; cdr3_nt: TGTGCCAGCAGCTTAGGTCGGGCGGGGGTGGAGACCCAGTACTTC; cdr3_aa: CASSLGRAGVETQYF
d_call: TRBD2; v_call: TRBV6-1; j_call: TRBJ2-5; clone_size: -; cdr3_length: 15; cdr3_nt: TGTGCCAGCAGTGATGGACTAGCGGGAGTGGAGACCCAGTACTTC; cdr3_aa: CASSDGLAGVETQYF
d_call: -; v_call: TRBV2; j_call: TRBJ2-7; clone_size: -; cdr3_length: 12; cdr3_nt: TGTGCCAGCAGTGACCTCTCTCTCGAGCAGTACTTC; cdr3_aa: CASSDLSLEQYF
d_call: TRBD1; v_call: TRBV29-1; j_call: TRBJ2-5; clone_size: -; cdr3_length: 13; cdr3_nt: TGCAGCGTGACAGGGGGTACGAGAGAGACCCAGTACTTC; cdr3_aa: CSVTGGTRETQYF
d_call: TRBD1; v_call: TRBV7-6; j_call: TRBJ2-2; clone_size: -; cdr3_length: 16; cdr3_nt: TGTGCCAGCAGCCCGAGGGGGACAGCGAACACCGGGGAGCTGTTTTTT; cdr3_aa: CASSPRGTANTGELFF
d_call: -; v_call: TRBV4-1; j_call: TRBJ2-7; clone_size: -; cdr3_length: 14; cdr3_nt: TGCGCCAGCAGCAACCATGTAGCCACCTACGAGCAGTACTTC; cdr3_aa: CASSNHVATYEQYF
d_call: -; v_call: TRBV6-6; j_call: TRBJ1-5; clone_size: -; cdr3_length: 16; cdr3_nt: TGTGCCAGCAGTTACTCGAACAGGGATTACAATCAGCCCCAGCATTTT; cdr3_aa: CASSYSNRDYNQPQHF
d_call: TRBD2; v_call: TRBV19; j_call: TRBJ2-1; clone_size: few; cdr3_length: 19; cdr3_nt: TGTGCCAGTAGTATCCGGACTAGCGGGGGTGTCCTTAGGAACAATGAGCAGTTCTTC; cdr3_aa: CASSIRTSGGVLRNNEQFF
d_call: -; v_call: TRBV5-1; j_call: TRBJ1-2; clone_size: -; cdr3_length: 12; cdr3_nt: TGCGCCAGCAGCTTAACAGACTATGGCTACACCTTC; cdr3_aa: CASSLTDYGYTF
d_call: -; v_call: TRBV10-3; j_call: TRBJ2-5; clone_size: once; cdr3_length: 15; cdr3_nt: TGTGCCATCAGTGATATCGGAGGGAACCAAGAGACCCAGTACTTC; cdr3_aa: CAISDIGGNQETQYF
d_call: TRBD2; v_call: TRBV2; j_call: TRBJ2-1; clone_size: -; cdr3_length: 15; cdr3_nt: TGTGCCAGCATCCCTAGCGGGAGGGCCCCCGGTGAGCAGTTCTTC; cdr3_aa: CASIPSGRAPGEQFF
d_call: TRBD2; v_call: TRBV11-2; j_call: TRBJ2-2; clone_size: -; cdr3_length: 17; cdr3_nt: TGTGCCAGCAGCCTGGGACTAGCGGGAGCGGTCGCCGGGGAGCTGTTTTTT; cdr3_aa: CASSLGLAGAVAGELFF
d_call: -; v_call: TRBV7-2; j_call: TRBJ1-3; clone_size: -; cdr3_length: 16; cdr3_nt: TGTGCCAGCAGTTTGGTTGGGGGGGGCACTGGAAACACCATATATTTT; cdr3_aa: CASSLVGGGTGNTIYF
d_call: -; v_call: TRBV27; j_call: TRBJ2-4; clone_size: -; cdr3_length: 21; cdr3_nt: TGTGCCAGCAGTCGGACCCCCCTACAGGTCCAGGGTGGTATCGCCAAAAACATTCAGTACTTC; cdr3_aa: CASSRTPLQVQGGIAKNIQYF
d_call: -; v_call: TRBV13; j_call: TRBJ2-7; clone_size: -; cdr3_length: 14; cdr3_nt: TGTGCCAGCAGCGAGGGCCTTCTCCCCTACGAGCAGTACTTC; cdr3_aa: CASSEGLLPYEQYF
d_call: TRBD1; v_call: TRBV29-1; j_call: TRBJ1-1; clone_size: few; cdr3_length: 12; cdr3_nt: TGCAGCGTCACAGGGGAACGGTACGAAGCTTTCTTT; cdr3_aa: CSVTGERYEAFF
d_call: -; v_call: TRBV5-1; j_call: TRBJ2-5; clone_size: -; cdr3_length: 18; cdr3_nt: TGCGCCAGCAGCCGAAACCGGCTAGCGAGCGACAATCAAGAGACCCAGTACTTC; cdr3_aa: CASSRNRLASDNQETQYF
d_call: TRBD1; v_call: TRBV19; j_call: TRBJ2-1; clone_size: -; cdr3_length: 16; cdr3_nt: TGTGCCAGTAGTTCTGACAGGGGAACGGGCTACAATGAGCAGTTCTTC; cdr3_aa: CASSSDRGTGYNEQFF
d_call: -; v_call: TRBV2; j_call: TRBJ1-4; clone_size: -; cdr3_length: 13; cdr3_nt: TGTGCCAGCCGGACAACAACTAATGAAAAACTGTTTTTT; cdr3_aa: CASRTTTNEKLFF
d_call: TRBD2; v_call: TRBV7-6; j_call: TRBJ2-4; clone_size: few; cdr3_length: 15; cdr3_nt: TGTGCCAGCAGCTCGACCGGGGGACTATTTAACATTCAGTACTTC; cdr3_aa: CASSSTGGLFNIQYF
d_call: -; v_call: TRBV5-1; j_call: TRBJ2-3; clone_size: -; cdr3_length: 16; cdr3_nt: TGCGCCAGCAGCTTGGCCTCGGGGTGGGGCACAGATACGCAGTATTTT; cdr3_aa: CASSLASGWGTDTQYF
d_call: TRBD1; v_call: TRBV27; j_call: TRBJ1-2; clone_size: -; cdr3_length: 17; cdr3_nt: TGTGCCAGCACCTCTAGTGTTCGACAGGGGGCCGGCTATGGCTACACCTTC; cdr3_aa: CASTSSVRQGAGYGYTF
d_call: -; v_call: TRBV6-5; j_call: TRBJ1-3; clone_size: -; cdr3_length: 15; cdr3_nt: TGTGCCAGCAGTTCCCCGCTGACAGGTAGAAACACCATATATTTT; cdr3_aa: CASSSPLTGRNTIYF
d_call: -; v_call: TRBV4-1; j_call: TRBJ2-1; clone_size: once; cdr3_length: 16; cdr3_nt: TGCGCCAGCAGCCAAGATCTAACTACTAGATTCAGTGAGCAGTTCTTC; cdr3_aa: CASSQDLTTRFSEQFF
d_call: TRBD1; v_call: TRBV2; j_call: TRBJ1-4; clone_size: once; cdr3_length: 15; cdr3_nt: TGTGCCAGCAGTGATGGGGGACAGCTTAATGAAAAACTGTTTTTT; cdr3_aa: CASSDGGQLNEKLFF
d_call: TRBD1; v_call: TRBV27; j_call: TRBJ1-1; clone_size: -; cdr3_length: 14; cdr3_nt: TGTGCCAGCAGTTTATCAGGGGGCGGCACTGAAGCTTTCTTT; cdr3_aa: CASSLSGGGTEAFF
d_call: -; v_call: TRBV5-1; j_call: TRBJ1-1; clone_size: -; cdr3_length: 13; cdr3_nt: TGCGCCAGCAGAGTAGGGGGGAACACTGAAGCTTTCTTT; cdr3_aa: CASRVGGNTEAFF
d_call: -; v_call: TRBV30; j_call: TRBJ1-1; clone_size: -; cdr3_length: 14; cdr3_nt: TGTGCCTGGAGTGCCTCAAGGGGGTCCACTGAAGCTTTCTTT; cdr3_aa: CAWSASRGSTEAFF
d_call: -; v_call: TRBV28; j_call: TRBJ2-1; clone_size: -; cdr3_length: 12; cdr3_nt: TGTGCCAGCAGTTTATCTCGGTATGAGCAGTTCTTC; cdr3_aa: CASSLSRYEQFF
d_call: -; v_call: TRBV7-8; j_call: TRBJ2-6; clone_size: -; cdr3_length: 14; cdr3_nt: TGTGCCAGCAGCACCCCGGGGGACCCCTACGTCCTGACTTTC; cdr3_aa: CASSTPGDPYVLTF
d_call: TRBD1; v_call: TRBV10-2; j_call: TRBJ1-4; clone_size: -; cdr3_length: 18; cdr3_nt: TGCGCCAGCAGTGGAGGCAGGGGGTCTTCTGCTGGGAGTGAAAAACTGTTTTTT; cdr3_aa: CASSGGRGSSAGSEKLFF